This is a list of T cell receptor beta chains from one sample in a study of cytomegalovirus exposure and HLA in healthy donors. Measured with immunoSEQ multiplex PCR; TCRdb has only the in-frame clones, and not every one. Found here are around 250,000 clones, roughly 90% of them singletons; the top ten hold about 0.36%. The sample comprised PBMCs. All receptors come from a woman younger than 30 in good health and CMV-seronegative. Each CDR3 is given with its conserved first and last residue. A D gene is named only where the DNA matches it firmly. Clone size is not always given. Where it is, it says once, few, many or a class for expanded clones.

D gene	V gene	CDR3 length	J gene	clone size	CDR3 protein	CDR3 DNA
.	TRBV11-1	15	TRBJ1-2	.	CASSEYRERYYGYTF	TGTGCCAGCAGCGAATACAGGGAGCGGTACTATGGCTACACCTTC
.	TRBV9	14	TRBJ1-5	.	CASSDQTDNQPQHF	TGTGCCAGCAGCGATCAGACAGACAATCAGCCCCAGCATTTT
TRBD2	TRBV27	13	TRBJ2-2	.	CARGGGTSGELFF	TGTGCCAGGGGGGGAGGGACCTCCGGGGAGCTGTTTTTT
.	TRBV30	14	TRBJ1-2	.	CAWSMTGTNYGYTF	TGTGCCTGGAGTATGACAGGTACTAACTATGGCTACACCTTC
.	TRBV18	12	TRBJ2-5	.	CASSPKKETQYF	TGTGCCAGCTCACCTAAAAAAGAGACCCAGTACTTC
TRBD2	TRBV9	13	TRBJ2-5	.	CASSGLAGETQYF	TGTGCCAGCAGCGGACTAGCAGGCGAGACCCAGTACTTC
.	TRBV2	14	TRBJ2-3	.	CASSEGSGTDTQYF	TGTGCCAGCAGTGAGGGCTCCGGCACAGATACGCAGTATTTT
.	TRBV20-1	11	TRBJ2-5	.	CSALNEETQYF	TGCAGTGCTCTTAATGAAGAGACCCAGTACTTC
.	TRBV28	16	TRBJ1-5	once	CASSFGQGGRNQPQHF	TGTGCCAGCAGTTTTGGGCAGGGTGGTCGCAATCAGCCCCAGCATTTT
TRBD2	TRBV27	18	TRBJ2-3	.	CASSLSAAGRGGTDTQYF	TGTGCCAGCAGTTTATCGGCGGCGGGGCGGGGGGGCACAGATACGCAGTATTTT
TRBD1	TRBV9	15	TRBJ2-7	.	CASSVVPGGVYEQYF	TGTGCCAGCAGCGTAGTTCCAGGGGGCGTCTACGAGCAGTACTTC
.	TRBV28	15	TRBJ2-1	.	CASSFRGQGHNEQFF	TGTGCCAGCAGTTTTCGGGGACAAGGTCATAATGAGCAGTTCTTC
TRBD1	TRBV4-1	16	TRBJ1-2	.	CASSQVRQGMDYGYTF	TGCGCCAGCAGCCAAGTAAGACAGGGTATGGACTATGGCTACACCTTC
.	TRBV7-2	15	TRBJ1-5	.	CASSLVLGGAQPQHF	TGTGCCAGCAGCTTAGTTCTCGGCGGGGCTCAGCCCCAGCATTTT
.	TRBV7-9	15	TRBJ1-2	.	CASSLEPTANYGYTF	TGTGCCAGCAGCTTAGAACCGACAGCCAACTATGGCTACACCTTC
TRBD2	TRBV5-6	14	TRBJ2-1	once	CASSLSSGGDEQFF	TGTGCCAGCAGCTTGTCTAGCGGGGGCGATGAGCAGTTCTTC
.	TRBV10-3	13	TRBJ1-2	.	CAIRGDGAYGYTF	TGTGCCATCAGGGGTGACGGAGCCTATGGCTACACCTTC
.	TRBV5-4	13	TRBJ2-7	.	CASSAGSSYEQYF	TGTGCCAGCAGCGCGGGCAGCTCCTACGAGCAGTACTTC
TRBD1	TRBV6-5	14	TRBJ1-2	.	CASSYGTGNYGYTF	TGTGCCAGCAGTTACGGGACAGGGAACTATGGCTACACCTTC
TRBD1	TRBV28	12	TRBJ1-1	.	CASSLSGGSAFF	TGTGCCAGCAGTTTATCAGGGGGCAGCGCTTTCTTT
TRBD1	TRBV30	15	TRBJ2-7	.	CAWSVPRQGAYEQYF	TGTGCCTGGAGTGTACCGAGACAGGGGGCCTACGAGCAGTACTTC
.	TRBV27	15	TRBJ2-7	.	CASSFIQGPVDEQYF	TGTGCCAGCAGTTTCATACAGGGACCGGTAGACGAGCAGTACTTC
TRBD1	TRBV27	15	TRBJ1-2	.	CASRDRGGKLYGYTF	TGTGCCAGCAGGGACAGGGGTGGAAAACTCTATGGCTACACCTTC
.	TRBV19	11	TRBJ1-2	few	CASKGEYGYTF	TGTGCCAGTAAGGGGGAGTATGGCTACACCTTC
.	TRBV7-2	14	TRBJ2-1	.	CASGTARGYNEQFF	TGTGCCAGCGGAACCGCCAGGGGCTACAATGAGCAGTTCTTC
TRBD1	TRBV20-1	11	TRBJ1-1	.	CSATGQAEAFF	TGCAGTGCTACCGGACAGGCTGAAGCTTTCTTT
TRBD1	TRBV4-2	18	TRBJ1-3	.	CASSQTRQGRGSGNTIYF	TGTGCCAGCAGCCAAACCCGACAGGGGAGAGGTTCTGGAAACACCATATATTTT
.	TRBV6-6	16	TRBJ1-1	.	CASSYAQGLMNTEAFF	TGTGCCAGCAGTTACGCCCAAGGACTGATGAACACTGAAGCTTTCTTT
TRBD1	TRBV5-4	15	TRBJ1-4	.	CASSTLGGSGEKLFF	TGTGCCAGCAGCACCCTAGGGGGCTCCGGAGAAAAACTGTTTTTT
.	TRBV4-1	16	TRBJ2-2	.	CASSQDRGVYTGELFF	TGCGCCAGCAGCCAAGACAGGGGGGTTTACACCGGGGAGCTGTTTTTT
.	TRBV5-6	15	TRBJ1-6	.	CASSPLLASGSPLHF	TGTGCCAGCAGTCCCCTCCTTGCCAGCGGTTCACCCCTCCACTTT
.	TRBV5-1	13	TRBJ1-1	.	CASSLVRDTEAFF	TGCGCCAGCAGCTTGGTCAGGGACACTGAAGCTTTCTTT
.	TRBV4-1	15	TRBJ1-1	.	CASSHEGGQNTEAFF	TGCGCCAGCAGCCACGAGGGGGGGCAGAACACTGAAGCTTTCTTT
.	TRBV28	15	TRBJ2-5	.	CASSLFGSSQETQYF	TGTGCCAGCAGTTTGTTTGGTTCTAGCCAAGAGACCCAGTACTTC
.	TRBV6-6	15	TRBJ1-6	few	CASSYGGFYNSPLHF	TGTGCCAGCAGTTACGGCGGATTCTATAATTCACCCCTCCACTTT
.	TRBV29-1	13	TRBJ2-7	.	CSVEERRGYEQYF	TGCAGCGTTGAAGAGAGAAGGGGCTACGAGCAGTACTTC
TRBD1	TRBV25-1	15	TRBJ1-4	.	CASSEPGTGGEKLFF	TGTGCCAGCAGTGAACCCGGGACAGGGGGTGAAAAACTGTTTTTT
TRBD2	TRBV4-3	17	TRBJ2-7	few	CASSQRLAGVPSYEQYF	TGCGCCAGCAGCCAACGACTAGCGGGGGTTCCCTCCTACGAGCAGTACTTC
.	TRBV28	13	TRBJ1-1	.	CASRGAGNTEAFF	TGTGCCAGCAGGGGCGCCGGGAACACTGAAGCTTTCTTT
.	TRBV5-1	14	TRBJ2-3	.	CASSLGRPGDTQYF	TGCGCCAGCAGCTTGGGCCGACCAGGGGATACGCAGTATTTT
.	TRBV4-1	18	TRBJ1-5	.	CASSQDRFGGRGNQPQHF	TGCGCCAGCAGCCAAGATCGGTTCGGGGGGCGAGGCAATCAGCCCCAGCATTTT
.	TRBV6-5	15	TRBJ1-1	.	CASSYSYQGGTEAFF	TGTGCCAGCAGTTACTCTTACCAGGGCGGCACTGAAGCTTTCTTT
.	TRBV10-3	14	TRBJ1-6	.	CAISPRPGDSPLHF	TGTGCCATCAGCCCACGACCAGGGGATTCACCCCTCCACTTT
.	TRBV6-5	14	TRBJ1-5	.	CASSPTSGNQPQHF	TGTGCCAGCAGTCCAACGTCGGGGAATCAGCCCCAGCATTTT
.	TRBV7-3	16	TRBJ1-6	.	CASSLSGGTSGSPLHF	TGTGCCAGCAGCTTATCGGGGGGGACCTCGGGTTCACCCCTCCACTTT
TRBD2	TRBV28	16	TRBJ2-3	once	CASSRSGGAFVDTQYF	TGTGCCAGCAGTCGTAGCGGGGGGGCCTTTGTGGATACGCAGTATTTT
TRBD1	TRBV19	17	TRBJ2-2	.	CASSLSSGTANTGELFF	TGTGCCAGTAGCCTATCATCCGGGACAGCGAACACCGGGGAGCTGTTTTTT
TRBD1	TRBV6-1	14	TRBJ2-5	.	CASSPWTGDETQYF	TGTGCCAGCAGTCCGTGGACAGGGGACGAGACCCAGTACTTC
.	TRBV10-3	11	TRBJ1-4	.	CAISSGEKLFF	TGTGCCATCAGTAGCGGAGAAAAACTGTTTTTT
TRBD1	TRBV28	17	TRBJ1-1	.	CASSLGATGQVNTEAFF	TGTGCCAGCAGTTTAGGCGCGACAGGGCAGGTTAACACTGAAGCTTTCTTT
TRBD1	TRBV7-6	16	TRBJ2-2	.	CASREDRASNTGELFF	TGTGCCAGCAGGGAGGACAGGGCATCGAACACCGGGGAGCTGTTTTTT
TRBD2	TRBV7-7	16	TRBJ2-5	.	CASSSSSGGAWETQYF	TGTGCTAGCAGCTCCTCTAGCGGGGGGGCGTGGGAGACCCAGTACTTC
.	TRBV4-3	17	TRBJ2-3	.	CASSQGIVWGGTDTQYF	TGCGCCAGCAGCCAAGGGATTGTGTGGGGGGGCACAGATACGCAGTATTTT
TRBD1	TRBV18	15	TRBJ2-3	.	CASSPGTARGDTQYF	TGTGCCAGCTCACCAGGGACAGCCCGGGGAGATACGCAGTATTTT
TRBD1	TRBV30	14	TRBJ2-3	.	CAWAGTGRTDTQYF	TGTGCCTGGGCCGGGACAGGACGAACAGATACGCAGTATTTT